The T cell receptor beta chain under discussion was sequenced for a study of blood T cells in healthy people across ages. Notes on the study in general: A strong correlation was seen between TCR beta diversity and naive T cell percentage. Unsorted PBMCs ruled out conclusive naive versus antigen-experienced comparison.

The germline gives CDR1 SEHNR, CDR2 FQNEAQ (reference sequence). This CDR3 has 12 residues. This clonotype was picked up a small number of times. As yet, its antigen is unknown. The junction and the germline gene differ at one end; a read error may be behind it. Combining a sample-barcoded 5' primer with a J-beta primer mix, a second PCR ran for roughly 7 to 12 cycles. Any given sample supplied a minimum of 2.5 million CDR3-containing paired-end reads. TCRdb itself ran the 5' RACE reads through MiXCR, one entry per CDR3 protein. Of 800,000 to 950,000 distinct CDR3 sequences listed, around 48% were seen once; the top ten hold roughly an eighth.

J is TRBJ2-1 and V is TRBV7-9, with D possibly TRBD1 on 5 matching bases. The sample consisted of blood. This receptor was taken from a man in his thirties or forties in good health. CDR3 in amino acids: CSSSSGMSEQFF. As DNA, the CDR3 is TGTTCCAGCAGCTCAGGGATGTCGGAGCAGTTCTTC.